This T cell receptor (beta chain) is from a study of blood T cells in healthy people across ages. A second 7 to 11 cycle PCR used barcoded and J-beta primers. Each cDNA molecule carried a tag from a template-switch adaptor that contained 12 random nucleotides. TCRdb reprocessed the 5' RACE reads with MiXCR, giving one entry per CDR3 protein. This table has about 1.5 million distinct CDR3 sequences, under 55% appearing once. J was trimmed by 6 bases and V by 6 bases; bases with no gene match: 6. The CDR3 loop spans 14 amino acids. Per the germline V gene, CDR1 is SGHRS and CDR2 is YFSETQ. Specimen: blood. This clonotype was obtained from a woman under 30 in good health. The V call is TRBV5-1, the J call TRBJ2-3, with 11 bases aligning to TRBD2. CDR3 protein: CASTGTSGPDTQYF. Written as DNA, the CDR3 is TGCGCCAGCACCGGGACTAGCGGCCCGGATACGCAGTATTTT.